This T cell receptor (beta chain) was sequenced during a study of blood T cell repertoires in COVID-19. Method: immunoSEQ multiplex PCR; TCRdb's copy keeps in-frame clones and lacks some. The sample includes approximately 190,000 clones, 84% of them seen just once. In its sample, this clone was seen once. Sequenced sample: peripheral blood. The clonotype originates from a young man with active or convalescent COVID-19.

CDR3 amino acids: CASSDPLVEQYV. The CDR3 nucleotides are TGTGCCAGCAGTGACCCCCTCGTCGAGCAGTACGTC. The rearrangement joins TRBV2 to TRBJ2-7; D gene uncertain. Deletions cut 3 bases from V and 6 bases from J, with 9 bases between. From germline, CDR1 is SNHLY and CDR2 FYNNEI. There are 12 residues in the CDR3.